Listed below are T cell receptor beta chains from one sample, sequenced in a study of human T cells and chemical hapten exposure. MiXCR was run by TCRdb on the RACE reads, yielding one entry per CDR3 protein. The sample yields 90,000 or so distinct CDR3 sequences, roughly 10% seen once. Sequencing was performed on whole blood, taken in connection with sensitization to the hapten diphenylcyclopropenone (DPC). The source of these receptors is a middle-aged man with alopecia areata. Some clones in this sample may be carry-over from other donors' samples. Both conserved end residues are part of each CDR3. The D gene is left open where the match is weak. Clone sizes are given selectively: once, few, many, or a class where the clone is expanded.

clone_size,d_call,j_call,v_call,cdr3_aa,cdr3_nt
-,-,TRBJ1-4,TRBV4-3,CASSQRGAEKLFF,TGCGCCAGCAGCCAGCGGGGGGCGGAAAAACTGTTTTTT
-,-,TRBJ2-3,TRBV13,CASSIPKRTTDTQYF,TGTGCCAGCAGCATACCGAAAAGAACCACAGATACGCAGTATTTT
-,-,TRBJ2-1,TRBV20-1,CSALRTMSSYNEQFF,TGCAGTGCTCTAAGGACTATGAGCTCCTACAATGAGCAGTTCTTC
few,-,TRBJ1-1,TRBV29-1,CSAGGRGASNTEAFF,TGCAGCGCCGGTGGAAGGGGCGCTTCGAACACTGAAGCTTTCTTT
-,-,TRBJ2-1,TRBV5-1,CASSTLADSYNEQFF,TGCGCCAGCAGTACTTTAGCGGACTCCTACAATGAGCAGTTCTTC
-,-,TRBJ2-5,TRBV20-1,CSARGNGGTQYF,TGCAGTGCCCGAGGAAACGGTGGGACCCAGTACTTC
few,-,TRBJ2-1,TRBV20-1,CSARDIHNEQFF,TGCAGTGCACGTGACATCCACAATGAGCAGTTCTTC
many,-,TRBJ1-1,TRBV9,CASSSHPLTEAFF,TGTGCCAGCAGCTCGCACCCTTTGACTGAAGCTTTCTTT
few,-,TRBJ2-2,TRBV29-1,CSGQDSWNTGELFF,TGCAGCGGGCAAGACAGTTGGAACACCGGGGAGCTGTTTTTT
-,TRBD2,TRBJ2-3,TRBV5-1,CASSHQRDRTDTQYF,TGCGCCAGCAGTCACCAGCGGGATCGCACAGATACGCAGTATTTT
-,-,TRBJ2-7,TRBV28,CASSYRTPEGYEQYF,TGTGCCAGCAGTTACCGGACACCGGAGGGCTACGAGCAGTACTTC
few,-,TRBJ2-4,TRBV12-3/TRBV12-4,CASTLRGIQYF,TGTGCCAGCACCCTTCGGGGCATTCAGTACTTC
-,TRBD2,TRBJ2-2,TRBV2,CASTVAGGTGELFF,TGTGCCAGCACCGTAGCGGGAGGCACCGGGGAGCTGTTTTTT
-,-,TRBJ2-1,TRBV5-4,CASSLVGVEQFF,TGTGCCAGCAGCTTGGTAGGGGTCGAGCAGTTCTTC
few,-,TRBJ2-7,TRBV30,CAWSESEQYF,TGTGCCTGGAGCGAATCAGAGCAGTACTTC
-,-,TRBJ2-2,TRBV13,CASSPEGTGELFF,TGTGCCAGCAGCCCTGAAGGCACCGGGGAGCTGTTTTTT
-,TRBD1,TRBJ2-1,TRBV7-2,CASSLERTGGRFF,TGTGCCAGCAGCTTAGAGCGTACAGGGGGTAGGTTCTTC
-,-,TRBJ1-1,TRBV7-2,CASSLALTVRDTEAFF,TGTGCCAGCAGCTTAGCGTTGACAGTTCGCGACACTGAAGCTTTCTTT
few,-,TRBJ1-1,TRBV14,CASSQETGPMNTEAFF,TGTGCCAGCAGCCAAGAAACAGGGCCCATGAACACTGAAGCTTTCTTT
many,-,TRBJ1-2,TRBV19,CASSAPGRTYGYTF,TGTGCCAGTAGTGCCCCGGGACGGACCTATGGCTACACCTTC
-,-,TRBJ2-1,TRBV5-4,CASSPFGPYNEQFF,TGTGCCAGCAGTCCATTCGGTCCCTACAATGAGCAGTTCTTC
many,-,TRBJ1-1,TRBV11-3,CASSLDIVGTMNTEAFF,TGTGCCAGCAGCTTAGATATCGTTGGTACCATGAACACTGAAGCTTTCTTT
few,TRBD1,TRBJ1-5,TRBV6-5,CASSHDRGQPQHF,TGTGCCAGCAGCCATGACAGGGGTCAGCCCCAGCATTTT
few,-,TRBJ1-2,TRBV4-3,CASSQGSGRGYGYTF,TGCGCCAGCAGCCAAGGGTCAGGGCGAGGCTATGGCTACACCTTC
-,-,TRBJ2-3,TRBV19,CASKVSTMDTQYF,TGTGCCAGTAAGGTTTCGACGATGGATACGCAGTATTTT
-,-,TRBJ1-2,TRBV30,CAWSVHDNPLGSYNF,TGTGCCTGGAGTGTACATGATAATCCATTGGGAAGCTACAACTTC
-,TRBD2,TRBJ2-7,TRBV9,CASSVGGGGPNEQYF,TGTGCCAGCAGCGTAGGGGGGGGAGGGCCGAACGAGCAGTACTTC
few,-,TRBJ1-4,TRBV5-1,CASSTQFGATNEKLFF,TGCGCCAGCAGCACCCAGTTCGGAGCAACTAATGAAAAACTGTTTTTT
few,TRBD1,TRBJ1-4,TRBV28,CASSFLDRANEKLFF,TGTGCCAGCAGTTTTCTGGACAGGGCTAATGAAAAACTGTTTTTT
many,-,TRBJ2-6,TRBV12-3/TRBV12-4,CASSLSLTSGANVLTF,TGTGCCAGCAGTTTGTCCCTTACCTCTGGGGCCAACGTCCTGACTTTC
-,-,TRBJ2-7,TRBV29-1,CSAPGPWNEQYF,TGCAGCGCACCGGGACCTTGGAACGAGCAGTACTTC
many,TRBD1,TRBJ1-3,TRBV7-2,CASSSHTAGTAGNTIYF,TGTGCCAGCAGCTCCCACACCGCCGGGACAGCTGGAAACACCATATATTTT
many,TRBD2,TRBJ2-4,TRBV3-1,CASSQSETGGNIQYF,TGTGCCAGCAGCCAATCCGAAACGGGGGGAAACATTCAGTACTTC
-,-,TRBJ1-5,TRBV7-9,CASSVDRIQPQHF,TGTGCCAGCAGCGTTGACAGGATCCAGCCCCAGCATTTT
-,TRBD2,TRBJ2-5,TRBV27,CASRNSTTSGYQETQYF,TGTGCCAGCAGAAACAGCACGACTAGCGGGTACCAAGAGACCCAGTACTTC
few,-,TRBJ1-1,TRBV7-9,CASGHQTGEAFF,TGTGCCAGCGGGCACCAGACAGGAGAAGCTTTCTTT
-,TRBD2,TRBJ2-3,TRBV20-1,CSASHPSGIRTDTQYF,TGCAGTGCTAGTCATCCTAGCGGGATAAGGACAGATACGCAGTATTTT
-,TRBD1,TRBJ2-3,TRBV7-2,CASRSGRQGGLSTDTQYF,TGTGCCAGCAGGTCCGGGCGACAGGGGGGCCTCAGCACAGATACGCAGTATTTT
many,-,TRBJ1-1,TRBV9,CASSVDGRAMGTEAFF,TGTGCCAGCAGCGTAGACGGAAGGGCTATGGGCACTGAAGCTTTCTTT
few,-,TRBJ1-5,TRBV6-6,CASSSRDGANQPQHF,TGTGCCAGCAGTTCAAGAGATGGGGCCAATCAGCCCCAGCATTTT
few,-,TRBJ1-4,TRBV5-6,CASSWVATEKLFF,TGTGCCAGCAGCTGGGTGGCCACCGAAAAACTGTTTTTT
few,-,TRBJ2-3,TRBV30,CAWSVPDTQYF,TGTGCCTGGAGTGTACCCGATACGCAGTATTTT
-,-,TRBJ1-1,TRBV5-4,CERSQVKGEKRTEDLF,TGTGAAAGAAGCCAGGTAAAGGGGGAGAAGAGAACTGAAGATTTATTT
-,-,TRBJ2-1,TRBV12-3/TRBV12-4,CASSPRDLYNEQFF,TGTGCCAGCAGTCCTCGGGATTTATACAATGAGCAGTTCTTC
-,-,TRBJ1-1,TRBV6-2/TRBV6-3,CASTLRKGQAFF,TGTGCCAGCACCCTAAGGAAGGGCCAAGCTTTCTTT
few,-,TRBJ2-7,TRBV7-9,CASSLGHGGEQYF,TGTGCCAGCAGCTTAGGCCATGGGGGCGAGCAGTACTTC
many,-,TRBJ1-5,TRBV6-2/TRBV6-3,CASSRSSGVQPQHF,TGTGCCAGCAGCAGATCCTCCGGGGTTCAGCCCCAGCATTTT
-,TRBD2,TRBJ2-1,TRBV7-9,CASSQSGSSYNEQFF,TGTGCCAGCAGCCAAAGCGGGAGCTCCTACAATGAGCAGTTCTTC
-,-,TRBJ1-2,TRBV19,CASSMFGQAAYGYTF,TGTGCCAGTAGTATGTTTGGGCAGGCTGCCTATGGCTACACCTTC
-,-,TRBJ1-5,TRBV6-5,CASSYYSNQPQHF,TGTGCCAGCAGTTACTATAGCAATCAGCCCCAGCATTTT
many,TRBD2,TRBJ2-3,TRBV2,CASSEPPWTSGSGTDTQYF,TGTGCCAGCAGTGAACCGCCCTGGACTAGCGGGAGTGGCACAGATACGCAGTATTTT
few,TRBD2,TRBJ2-1,TRBV6-1,CASPKTSGRAMYNEQFF,TGTGCCAGCCCTAAGACTAGCGGGAGGGCCATGTACAATGAGCAGTTCTTC
-,-,TRBJ2-1,TRBV7-8,CASSLLPTYNEQFF,TGTGCCAGCAGCTTGTTACCTACCTACAATGAGCAGTTCTTC
many,-,TRBJ1-1,TRBV29-1,CSVGDRGRLKNTEAFF,TGCAGCGTGGGGGACCGAGGGCGACTAAAGAACACTGAAGCTTTCTTT
few,-,TRBJ1-1,TRBV2,CASSADSYTEAFF,TGTGCCAGCAGTGCGGACAGCTACACTGAAGCTTTCTTT
many,-,TRBJ1-6,TRBV4-2,CASSPLNSPLHF,TGTGCCAGCAGCCCTCTGAATTCACCCCTCCACTTT